This TCR beta chain was found in a study of T-cell memory formation after mild COVID-19 (dated by TCRdb to about 2021). Turning to the overall study: Most TCR sequence clusters were specific to one of the two donors. In a couple of donors, T-cell clones that expanded and contracted after mild COVID-19 were followed by sequencing TCRalpha and TCRbeta repertoires longitudinally. The cohort was made up of two young adult volunteers, one female and one male, who were previously healthy. Results the study describes overall, beyond this receptor: SARS-CoV-2 specificity was not confirmed for the second-wave clones peaking on day 37. The detection of some responding clones in pre-infection memory suggests that pre-existing cross-reactive memory T cells joined the SARS-CoV-2 response. Balanced CD4/CD8 phenotypes were observed for clones contracting from day 15 to 85, whereas a bias towards CD4+ was observed for a second wave of clones expanding from day 15 to 37. The study covered only two mild cases, and larger cohorts including severe cases with pre-infection samples were considered necessary. Contracting CD4+ clones were located mainly in the CM and EM memory subsets, whereas CD8+ clones were found to be enriched in EMRA.

Inclusive of the bounding cysteine and valine, the CDR3 is 13 residues long. Only CDR3 DNA is held: 39 bases, read in frame from base 1. The germline V gene encodes CDR1 DFQATT and CDR2 SNEGSKA (reference sequence). Relative to germline, V is 3 bases shorter and J is 0 bases shorter, with 9 bases between their ends. As concerns this clonotype: Its target antigen remains unknown. Base qualities are not at hand, and no much larger clone is one base apart.

The listed sequencing device is Illumina NovaSeq 6000. cDNA libraries for TCRalpha and TCRbeta were prepared by 5'RACE using constant-segment primers, with sample barcodes and unique molecular identifiers added. Trizol reagent was used to extract RNA from every sample. Library amplification was performed in two PCR steps, and a second sample barcode and Illumina TruSeq adapters were introduced in the second step. Libraries were sequenced on an Illumina NovaSeq with 2 x 150 bp paired-end reads. The source study handled its data this way. With migec v1.2.7, reads were demultiplexed and then collapsed into UMI-guided consensus sequences. With mixcr v2.1.11, UMI consensuses were aligned to TRA and TRB V and J templates and assembled into clonotypes. Expanded or contracted clonotypes were those called significant by both edgeR and NoisET, with noise models trained on biological replicates. edgeR calls used a false discovery rate-adjusted p below 0.01 and a log2 fold-change threshold of 1. PCA with hierarchical clustering of max-normalized trajectories of the 1000 most abundant clonotypes was used as exploratory dynamics analysis. Separately sequenced CD4+ and CD8+ repertoires were used to assign a CD4 or CD8 phenotype to each responding clone. TCRdb cleaned the public reads at Q25 with fastp, built clones with MiXCR and kept in-frame beta chains. Each record represents a unique CDR3 protein, reported with the most common genes and DNA among its rows. The V and J calls reflect TCRdb's pipeline rather than the authors' work. For this sample the table gives around 300,000 distinct CDR3 sequences, of which roughly 13% were detected only once. The top ten clones comprise around 20% of the sample.

PBMCs were isolated by Ficoll-Paque density gradient centrifugation. This clonotype was obtained from a man aged 18 to 29 who had mild COVID-19 (a few samples of this study predate the infection). The sample titles of this study are shuffled in the database, so cell type and time point are left out; the donor was told from shared clones. The sample comprised PBMCs or a T cell subset sorted from them (not recorded which). The sequence is built from TRBV20-1 and TRBJ2-7; confidence is insufficient to name the D gene. At the DNA level, the sequence is TGCAGTGCTAGGGGCCCTAGCTCCTACGAGCAGTACGTC. Its translation reads: CSARGPSSYEQYV.